This T cell receptor beta chain emerged from a study of cytomegalovirus exposure and HLA in healthy donors. As regards this clone: Its antigen is unknown.

Study-level findings and limits: Reportedly, TCR beta sequences accurately predicted HLA-A and HLA-B alleles in most subjects.

Use of 60 Vbeta and 13 Jbeta primers characterized the PCR. Generated by immunoSEQ multiplex PCR, the TCRdb table keeps only in-frame clones and is missing some. Of about 40,000 clones in the sample, less than 75% were seen once. The CDR3 contains 14 residues. The germline gives CDR1 LGHNT, CDR2 FRNRAP. The J segment lost 9 bases and the V segment lost 6 bases, leaving 9 bases of the junction unmatched. Sequenced sample: PBMCs. This TCR came from a man aged 55-75 years in good health and CMV-seropositive. The rearrangement links TRBV12-5 to TRBJ2-1; 9 bases are a match to TRBD1. The DNA for the CDR3 is TGTGCTAGTGGGACCGGGACAGGGATTGGTGAGCAGTTCTTC. Protein: CASGTGTGIGEQFF.